The rows below give T cell receptor beta chains drawn from one sample of a study of shared clonotypes between healthy human individuals. Sequencing was performed with immunoSEQ multiplex PCR; in TCRdb, only in-frame clones are kept and a portion is missing. The data show approximately 2.5 million clones, more than 85% seen once. Sequences were obtained from naive CD4+ T cells from PBMCs. These receptors came from a man aged 18 to 35 in good health. Some clones in this sample may be carry-over from other donors' samples. The CDR3 runs from the conserved cysteine through the conserved F or W. A D gene is named only where the DNA matches it firmly. Expanded clones are given a class, and other clones once, few, many or no size at all.

clone_size	v_call	d_call	j_call	cdr3_nt	cdr3_aa
-	TRBV4-2	TRBD2	TRBJ2-5	TGTGCCAGCAGCCAAGATAGAGCGGGAAAAGAGACCCAGTACTTC	CASSQDRAGKETQYF
-	TRBV7-8	TRBD1	TRBJ2-2	TGTGCCAGCAGCCTCCGGGACAGGGGAAGCACCGGGGAGCTGTTTTTT	CASSLRDRGSTGELFF
-	TRBV11-2	-	TRBJ1-4	TGTGCCAGCAGCTTAGCGGGGGCAGGCGAAAAACTGTTTTTT	CASSLAGAGEKLFF
-	TRBV14	-	TRBJ1-2	TGTGCCAGCAGCCAAGATCCACGGCCGCCTCACTATGGCTACACCTTC	CASSQDPRPPHYGYTF
-	TRBV7-3	-	TRBJ2-5	TGTGCCAGCAGCTTATCCTATGGACAGAAAGAGACCCAGTACTTC	CASSLSYGQKETQYF
-	TRBV5-1	-	TRBJ2-2	TGCGCCAGCAGACGGGGGAACACCGGGGAGCTGTTTTTT	CASRRGNTGELFF
-	TRBV7-7	TRBD1	TRBJ2-5	TGTGCCAGCAGCCCGGACAGGGGTGCAGAGACCCAGTACTTC	CASSPDRGAETQYF
-	TRBV27	-	TRBJ1-5	TGTGCCAGCAGTTTACGGTGGGCGGCGCTTAGCAATCAGCCCCAGCATTTT	CASSLRWAALSNQPQHF
-	TRBV27	TRBD1	TRBJ2-2	TGTGCCAGCAGGAGAGGACAGGGGGCGGGCACCGGGGAGCTGTTTTTT	CASRRGQGAGTGELFF
-	TRBV5-6	-	TRBJ1-2	TGTGCCAGCATCGACCGGGGTGGCTTTGGCTATGGCTACACCTTC	CASIDRGGFGYGYTF
-	TRBV21-1	-	TRBJ2-1	TGTGCCAGCAGCAAAGCCCGGGACCTAGCCCATGAGCAGTTCTTC	CASSKARDLAHEQFF
-	TRBV7-9	TRBD2	TRBJ2-7	TGTGCCAGCAGCTTAGTACTAGCGGGGTACGTTGAGCAGTACTTC	CASSLVLAGYVEQYF
-	TRBV11-3	TRBD2	TRBJ2-2	TGTGCCAGCAGCTCATCGGCGGGAGTGGGCGGGGAGCTGTTTTTT	CASSSSAGVGGELFF
-	TRBV10-3	TRBD2	TRBJ2-7	TGTGCCATCATGGAGCGGGAAGGCGAGCAGTACTTC	CAIMEREGEQYF
-	TRBV15	-	TRBJ1-5	TGTGCCACCAGCAGAGACCCGACGGGTAGCAATCAGCCCCAGCATTTT	CATSRDPTGSNQPQHF
-	TRBV2	TRBD1	TRBJ2-7	TGTGCCAGTGGACAGGGGGCCTACGAGCAGTACTTC	CASGQGAYEQYF
few	TRBV6-5	-	TRBJ1-1	TGTGCCAGCAAGTTGAGGGCTGAAGCTTTCTTT	CASKLRAEAFF
-	TRBV7-9	-	TRBJ1-2	TGTGCCAGCAGCGACCTTGGCTATGGCTACACCTTC	CASSDLGYGYTF
-	TRBV7-2	-	TRBJ1-1	TGTGCCAGCAGCTTAGCTTCGCAGGGAAATACTGAAGCTTTCTTT	CASSLASQGNTEAFF
few	TRBV7-9	TRBD1	TRBJ1-1	TGTGCCAGCAGTCAGGGGGGCACTGAAGCTTTCTTT	CASSQGGTEAFF
once	TRBV19	-	TRBJ1-1	TGTGCCAGTAGCTACGACACCTTGAACACTGAAGCTTTCTTT	CASSYDTLNTEAFF
-	TRBV6-6	-	TRBJ2-7	TGTGCCAGCAGTTACTCGGGTGACGAGCAGTACTTC	CASSYSGDEQYF
-	TRBV9	-	TRBJ2-7	TGTGCCAGCAGCGTAGGCTTAGTTGTGGGATCCTACGAGCAGTACTTC	CASSVGLVVGSYEQYF
-	TRBV4-2	TRBD1	TRBJ1-1	TGTGCCAGCAGCCAAGATACAGGGGAAAACACTGAAGCTTTCTTT	CASSQDTGENTEAFF
few	TRBV5-1	-	TRBJ2-6	TGCGCCAGCAGCTTGGCGGGCTCTGGGGCCAACGTCCTGACTTTC	CASSLAGSGANVLTF
-	TRBV5-1	-	TRBJ2-1	TGCGCCAGCAGCTTGGATTCTAGGAACAATGAGCAGTTCTTC	CASSLDSRNNEQFF
-	TRBV7-9	-	TRBJ2-1	TGTGCCAGCAGCTTAGCCCTAGGAACGCGATCCTACAATGAGCAGTTCTTC	CASSLALGTRSYNEQFF
-	TRBV11-2	-	TRBJ1-3	TGTGCCAGCAGCTTAGATCGGGGCCGTGGAGGAAACACCATATATTTT	CASSLDRGRGGNTIYF
-	TRBV28	-	TRBJ2-1	TGTGCCAGCAGCCCTCTTAATGAGCAGTTCTTC	CASSPLNEQFF
-	TRBV5-6	-	TRBJ1-5	TGTGCCAGCAGCCGGAGACAGCCCCGGAGCAATCAGCCCCAGCATTTT	CASSRRQPRSNQPQHF
-	TRBV9	-	TRBJ2-1	TGTGCCAGCAGCGTATGGGCAGGGGATGCGAATGAGCAGTTCTTC	CASSVWAGDANEQFF
-	TRBV7-6	TRBD2	TRBJ2-1	TGTGCCAGCAGCTCTGGGAGGGTGGGCAATGAGCAGTTCTTC	CASSSGRVGNEQFF
-	TRBV28	-	TRBJ2-5	TGTGCCAGCAGTTTTTTAGGATCGAGGGAGACCCAGTACTTC	CASSFLGSRETQYF
-	TRBV9	-	TRBJ1-2	TGTGCCAGCAGCAGGGCCCCCCAGGGCGATGGCTACACCTTC	CASSRAPQGDGYTF
-	TRBV9	TRBD2	TRBJ2-5	TGTGCCAGCAGCGCCCTTATACGGGCTAGCGGGAGACCAGAGACCCAGTACTTC	CASSALIRASGRPETQYF
-	TRBV5-4	TRBD1	TRBJ1-1	TGTGCCAGCAGCTGGATAGACAGGGTGAACACTGAAGCTCTCTTT	CASSWIDRVNTEALF
-	TRBV18	-	TRBJ1-2	TGTGCCAGCTCACTCGACAACTATGGCTACACCTTC	CASSLDNYGYTF
-	TRBV18	-	TRBJ2-7	TGTGCCAGCTCATGGGCAAATTCCTACGAGCAGTACTTC	CASSWANSYEQYF
-	TRBV28	-	TRBJ1-3	TGTGCCAGCAGTGTTTCAGGGCTCTCTGGAAACACCATATATTTT	CASSVSGLSGNTIYF
-	TRBV5-1	-	TRBJ2-1	TGCGCCAGCAGCCCGGATGGACGGAACTACAATGAGCAGTTCTTC	CASSPDGRNYNEQFF
-	TRBV28	TRBD1	TRBJ1-5	TGTGCCAGCAGTCCGGGACAGAGAAATCAGCCCCAGCATTTT	CASSPGQRNQPQHF
-	TRBV6-5	TRBD1	TRBJ1-2	TGTGCCAGCAAGGGACAGGGGGGTAACTATGGCTACACCTTC	CASKGQGGNYGYTF
-	TRBV9	-	TRBJ2-3	TGTGCCAGCAGCGCGAGAGCTACGGCGCAGTATTTT	CASSARATAQYF
-	TRBV11-2	-	TRBJ1-1	TGTGCCAGCAGCCCCCTGGCGAACACTGAAGCTTTCTTT	CASSPLANTEAFF
-	TRBV12-5	-	TRBJ2-5	TGTGCTAGTGGAGGGGCAGTGGGTATAATGGAGACCCAGTACTTC	CASGGAVGIMETQYF
-	TRBV2	TRBD2	TRBJ2-7	TGTGCCAGCAGTCTAGCGGGGTACTCCTACGAGCAGTACTTC	CASSLAGYSYEQYF